This is a list of T cell receptor beta chains from one sample in a study of blood T cells in healthy people across ages. TCRdb used MiXCR to reprocess the 5' RACE reads, holding one entry per CDR3 protein. Counted here are fewer than 2,000,000 distinct CDR3 sequences, about two fifths occurring once; the ten biggest clones make up 23%. The sample consisted of blood. All receptors come from a human donor in good health. Both conserved end residues are part of each CDR3. The order of the fields is V gene, clone size, D gene, J gene, CDR3 DNA, CDR3 protein. D genes are given only for firm matches. Where a row states a size, it is once, few, many or the class of an expanded clone; other rows omit it.

TRBV10-3	-	-	TRBJ2-6	TGTGCCATCAGTGAGGTAATGGGTGGAACTGGGGCCAACGTCCTGACTTTC	CAISEVMGGTGANVLTF
TRBV7-9	few	TRBD2	TRBJ2-1	TGTGCCAGCACGGGTCAGCGGGGTGGTGAGCAGTTCTTC	CASTGQRGGEQFF
TRBV20-1	-	TRBD2	TRBJ2-7	TGCAGTGCTAGTGATAGCGGGGTGTACGAGCAGTACTTC	CSASDSGVYEQYF
TRBV2	once	-	TRBJ1-5	TGTGCCAGCAGTGAATCGCCCATTGGACAGCTTAGCAATCAGCCCCAGCATTTT	CASSESPIGQLSNQPQHF
TRBV7-9	few	-	TRBJ1-2	TGTGCCAGCAGCAACGTAGGAGTAAACTATGGCTACACCTTC	CASSNVGVNYGYTF
TRBV29-1	-	TRBD1	TRBJ1-2	TGCAGCGTTGAACCCACAGGGGACTATGGCTACACCTTC	CSVEPTGDYGYTF
TRBV20-1	-	-	TRBJ1-5	TGCAGTGCTCCGACCCTGGACTGGGGGGGCAATCAGCCCCAGCATTTT	CSAPTLDWGGNQPQHF
TRBV11-3	few	-	TRBJ2-2	TGTGCCAGCAGCTTAGGCTGGGGAACACCCGGGGAGCTGTTTTTT	CASSLGWGTPGELFF
TRBV5-5	-	-	TRBJ2-4	TGTGCCAGCAGCTTGGAGCCGGGGTCCGACATTCAGTACTTC	CASSLEPGSDIQYF
TRBV5-1	-	-	TRBJ2-7	TGCGCCAGCAGCTTCCGAGCGCCAAGCTACGAGCAGTACTTC	CASSFRAPSYEQYF
TRBV20-1	few	-	TRBJ1-6	TGCAGTGCTAGAGATCCCCAACAGGGTGATTCACCCCTCCACTTT	CSARDPQQGDSPLHF
TRBV18	once	-	TRBJ1-2	TGTGCCAGCTCACCACCGGGGCTAGGGGGAGGCTACACCTTC	CASSPPGLGGGYTF
TRBV28	few	TRBD2	TRBJ2-1	TGTGCCAGCAGTGAGGGATCGCGGGGGGTCTACAATGAGCAGTTCTTC	CASSEGSRGVYNEQFF
TRBV11-3	-	-	TRBJ1-2	TGTGCCAGCAGCTTAGAAGGGCTAGAAAATGGCTACACCTTC	CASSLEGLENGYTF
TRBV29-1	-	TRBD1	TRBJ1-1	TGCAGCGCCGTGCCCGGACAGGGGATTTGGGGCACTGAAGCTTTCTTT	CSAVPGQGIWGTEAFF
TRBV29-1	-	TRBD1	TRBJ2-3	TGCAGCGTTGAAGATCCTCCTCGGACAGGGCTCAGCGATACGCAGTATTTT	CSVEDPPRTGLSDTQYF
TRBV10-3	few	-	TRBJ1-2	TGTGCCATCAGCCTGGGACAAGGGACCTATGGCTACACCTTC	CAISLGQGTYGYTF